This T cell receptor (beta chain) was found in a study of blood T cell repertoires in COVID-19. About the research overall: COVID-19 samples collected from the United States, Italy and Spain covered acute and convalescent phases.

TCRdb keeps only in-frame clones here, not all; method: immunoSEQ multiplex PCR. The sample has about 140,000 clones; about 90% are singletons. V was pared by 0 bases and J by 6 bases, with 7 bases of the junction left unmatched. The CDR3 covers 15 residues. CDR1 is LGHDT, CDR2 YNNKEL, per germline (reference sequence). The TCR comes from a woman between 55 and 75 years old with acute or convalescent COVID-19. The specimen sequenced was peripheral blood. This chain uses TRBV3-1 (or the pseudogene TRBV3-2) with TRBJ1-2; the match to TRBD1 covers 7 bases. CDR3 nucleotide sequence: TGTGCCAGCAGCCAAGAATACAGGGGTGGGGATGGCTACACCTTC. This translates into CASSQEYRGGDGYTF.